A single TCR beta chain is shown here with its context. Repertoires were generated with immunoSEQ multiplex PCR, while TCRdb's copy carries only in-frame clones and drops some. Of 45,000 to 70,000 clones listed, 84% are singletons. The sample is drawn from a study of blood T cell repertoires in COVID-19. The sequence came from an elderly woman with acute or convalescent COVID-19. Specimen: peripheral blood.

In DNA, the CDR3 is TGTGCCAGCAGTGGGGCAGGGAAAGGCTACACCTTC. It is translated as CASSGAGKGYTF. This rearrangement joins TRBV2 to TRBJ1-2, with a possible D match to TRBD1 (5 bases). Trimming removed 4 bases from V and 8 bases from J, with 11 bases in between. This CDR3 spans 12 amino acids. CDR1 is SNHLY and CDR2 is FYNNEI in the germline V gene.